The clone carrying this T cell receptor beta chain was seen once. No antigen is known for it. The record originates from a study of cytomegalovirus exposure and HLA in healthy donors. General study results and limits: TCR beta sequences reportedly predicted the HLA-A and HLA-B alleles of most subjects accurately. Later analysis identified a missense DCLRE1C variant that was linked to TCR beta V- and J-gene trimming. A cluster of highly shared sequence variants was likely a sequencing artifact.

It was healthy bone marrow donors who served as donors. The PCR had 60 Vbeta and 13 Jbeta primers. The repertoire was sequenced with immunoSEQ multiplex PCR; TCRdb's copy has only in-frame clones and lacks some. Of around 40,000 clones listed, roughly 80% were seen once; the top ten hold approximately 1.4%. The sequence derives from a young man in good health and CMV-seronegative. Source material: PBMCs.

The CDR3 DNA follows: TGTGCCAGCAGCTTATCCGCTAGCGGGAGAGGCTCCTACGAGCAGTACTTC. Its protein is CASSLSASGRGSYEQYF. This chain joins TRBV7-6 and TRBJ2-7; 10 nucleotides match TRBD2. V lost 2 bases to trimming and J lost 0 bases; unmatched junction nucleotides: 7. This CDR3 comprises 17 residues. The V gene's germline CDR1 is SGHVS and CDR2 FNYEAQ.